Each of the 6 T cell receptor beta chains below was sequenced from the same sample in a study of blood T cells in healthy people across ages. It was with a sample-barcoded 5' primer and a J-beta primer mix that a second PCR of roughly 7 to 12 cycles was run. A single record per CDR3 protein comes from TCRdb applying MiXCR to the 5' RACE reads. The sample consists of fewer than 700,000 distinct CDR3 sequences, 40% to 45% of them appearing once. What was sequenced was blood. Receptors were obtained from a man older than 75 in good health.

In nucleotides, the CDR3 is TGCAGTGCTAGGGACAACCTCGCCACTGAAGCTTTCTTT. Its translation is CSARDNLATEAFF. V is TRBV20-1 and J is TRBJ1-1, with D perhaps TRBD1 (5 bases). Germline V gene data show CDR1 as DFQATT and CDR2 as SNEGSKA (reference sequence). The CDR3 totals 13 residues. V dropped 3 bases and J dropped 4 bases, with 12 bases sitting between them.

This clonotype was seen at least ten times. This rearrangement joins TRBV6-2 or TRBV6-3 to TRBJ2-7; no definite D call. This CDR3 is 15 amino acids long. Germline CDR1 is MNHEY and CDR2 is SVGEGT. V was clipped by 0 bases and J by 4 bases, with 13 bases between them. The CDR3 DNA follows: TGTGCCAGCAGTTACTCGGGCAGTAATTGGTACGAGCAGTACTTC. Protein product: CASSYSGSNWYEQYF.

A word on this clonotype: One junction end disagrees with the germline gene, perhaps due to a read error. The chain couples TRBV5-1 to TRBJ1-4, with D possibly TRBD1 on 6 matching bases. Germline CDR1 reads SGHRS; CDR2 reads YFSETQ. The length of the CDR3 is 14 residues. The CDR3 coding sequence is TGCACCAGCAGACAACCCGGACAGACCGAAGAACTGTTTTTT. It yields the protein CTSRQPGQTEELFF.

There are a few counts of this clonotype. V usage is TRBV7-2 and J usage is TRBJ2-3; 12 bases match TRBD1. Per the germline V gene, CDR1 is SGHTA and CDR2 is FQGNSA. V trimming: 4 bases; J trimming: 4 bases; junction bases outside the gene matches: 15. The CDR3 runs to 19 residues. CDR3 residues: CASSSRSGQGAAIADTQYF. The CDR3 DNA reads TGTGCCAGCAGCTCTAGGTCGGGACAGGGGGCGGCCATTGCAGATACGCAGTATTTT.

The rearrangement links TRBV20-1 to TRBJ2-5; 9 positions agree with TRBD1. This CDR3 has 16 amino acids. The germline V gene encodes CDR1 DFQATT and CDR2 SNEGSKA (reference sequence). Losses at the gene ends were 0 bases for V and 1 base for J; bases not matched to a gene: 6. DNA of the CDR3: TGCAGTGCTAGAGATTCCGGGACAGGGTTCCAAGAGACCCAGTACTTC. The encoded protein is CSARDSGTGFQETQYF.

This chain uses TRBV6-2 or TRBV6-3 with TRBJ1-3; D gene unclear. The CDR3 length is 14 residues. V was clipped by 2 bases and J by 0 bases, with 5 bases between them. The germline V gene has CDR1 MNHEY and CDR2 SVGEGT. CDR3 nucleotide sequence: TGTGCCAGCAGTTACCCCGTCTCTGGAAACACCATATATTTT. Residues: CASSYPVSGNTIYF.